The rows below give T cell receptor beta chains drawn from one sample of a study of CD8+CD57+ T cells in acquired aplastic anemia. TCRdb called the reads again in MiXCR, with one record for every CDR3 protein. Of 150,000 to 200,000 distinct CDR3 sequences listed, 50% to 75% are singletons. Sequenced input: sorted CD4+, CD8+, or CD8+CD57+ T cells (not recorded which) from PBMCs. Receptors were obtained from a human donor in good health. Each CDR3 is given with its conserved first and last residue. D genes are given only for firm matches. Some rows have no size entry. The others give once, few or many, or a class for an expanded clone.

>TRBJ2-7|TRBD2|-|16|TRBV7-2
TGTGCCAGCAGCTTAGACGGGACTAGATTATCCTACGAGCAGTACTTC
CASSLDGTRLSYEQYF
>TRBJ1-2|-|-|14|TRBV24-1
TGTGCCACCAGTGATTTGCTCAGGAACTATGGCTACACCTTC
CATSDLLRNYGYTF
>TRBJ2-1|-|once|16|TRBV9
TGTGCCAGCAGCGTAGGGGGAACGTGGGACTACAATGAGCAGTTCTTC
CASSVGGTWDYNEQFF
>TRBJ1-4|-|-|14|TRBV5-1
TGCGCCAGCAGCTTGGGGCAGGGGCTTGAAAAACTGTTTTTT
CASSLGQGLEKLFF
>TRBJ1-2|TRBD1|-|16|TRBV24-1
TGTGCCACCAGTGATAGACAACCGGGACAGGGTTATGGCTACACCTTC
CATSDRQPGQGYGYTF
>TRBJ1-6|-|-|13|TRBV15
TGTGCCACCAGCAGCCACAGGAATTCACCCCTCCACTTT
CATSSHRNSPLHF
>TRBJ2-3|-|once|12|TRBV12-3/TRBV12-4
TGTGCCAGCAGTAGGGACCTTAATACGCAGTATTTT
CASSRDLNTQYF
>TRBJ1-2|-|once|15|TRBV20-1
TGCAGTGCTAGAGCCCGAGGGGCAGGACCCTATGGCTACACCTTC
CSARARGAGPYGYTF
>TRBJ1-1|-|-|13|TRBV10-3
TGTGCCATCAGCGGGACGGGGAACACTGAAGCTTTCTTT
CAISGTGNTEAFF
>TRBJ1-1|-|-|14|TRBV10-1
TGCGCCAGCAGTGAAGAGGCGATGAGCACTGAAGCTTTCTTT
CASSEEAMSTEAFF
>TRBJ1-2|TRBD1|-|15|TRBV7-9
TGCGCCAGCAGCTCGGGGGGACAGGCGGACTATGGCTACACCTTC
CASSSGGQADYGYTF
>TRBJ2-1|TRBD2|-|15|TRBV27
TGTGCCAGCACCCCAGGACTAGCGGGAGTCTATGAGCAGTTCTTC
CASTPGLAGVYEQFF
>TRBJ2-7|-|-|15|TRBV9
TGTGCCAGCAGCGTAGGATTGGCGGGGATTAAGGAGCAGTACTTC
CASSVGLAGIKEQYF
>TRBJ1-2|-|-|14|TRBV20-1
TGCAGTGCTAGAGACGGTACAGGAATGGGCGGCTACACCTTC
CSARDGTGMGGYTF
>TRBJ2-7|-|once|13|TRBV24-1
TGTGCCAGCAGACCCTATCGGGCAGACGAGCAGTACTTC
CASRPYRADEQYF
>TRBJ2-1|-|many|13|TRBV6-6
TGTGCCAGCAGTTACTCGCGGTTTTACGAGCAGTTCTTC
CASSYSRFYEQFF
>TRBJ2-6|-|-|16|TRBV9
TGTGCCAGCAGCGTATGGGGTAGCTCTGGGGCCAACGTCCTGACTTTC
CASSVWGSSGANVLTF
>TRBJ2-3|TRBD2|-|15|TRBV7-2
TGTGCCAGCAGCTCTACTAGCGGGGGCACAGATACGCAGTATTTT
CASSSTSGGTDTQYF
>TRBJ1-4|TRBD1|-|16|TRBV19
TGTGCCAGTAGTATAAGGACAGGGCGAACCGTCGAAAAACTGTTTTTT
CASSIRTGRTVEKLFF
>TRBJ2-7|-|-|14|TRBV24-1
TGTGCCACCAGTGATTTGCTGGAGCCCTACGAGCAGTACTTC
CATSDLLEPYEQYF
>TRBJ2-2|-|once|14|TRBV5-8
TGCGCCAGCAGCTTGGCGCTGGACACCGGGGAGCTGTTTTTT
CASSLALDTGELFF
>TRBJ2-7|TRBD1|-|17|TRBV20-1
TGCAGTGCTAGAGGGGCGATCAGGGACAGGAGCTCCTACGAGCAGTACTTC
CSARGAIRDRSSYEQYF
>TRBJ2-7|-|-|15|TRBV15
TGTGCCACCAGCAGAGATTCCATCCTCGAGGGGGGAGCTGCCTTC
CATSRDSILEGGAAF
>TRBJ2-7|TRBD2|many|15|TRBV27
TGTGCCAGCAGTTTATCAAGCGGGAGGTTGTACGAGCAGTACTTC
CASSLSSGRLYEQYF
>TRBJ2-5|-|few|14|TRBV10-3
TGTGCCATCAAATCCCAGGGTGGTACAGAGACCCAGTACTTC
CAIKSQGGTETQYF
>TRBJ1-5|-|once|9|TRBV12-3/TRBV12-4
TGTGCCAGCAGCTACAATGGGCATTTT
CASSYNGHF
>TRBJ2-3|-|few|13|TRBV19
TGTGCCAGTAGTAAGGCCAGCACAGATACGCAGTATTTT
CASSKASTDTQYF
>TRBJ2-2|TRBD1|many|14|TRBV7-8
TGTGCCAGCAGCCTCGGGACAGACACCGGGGAGCTGTTTTTT
CASSLGTDTGELFF
>TRBJ1-1|-|once|14|TRBV5-1
TGCGCCAGCAGCTCATCCTCGGGGGGCGCTGAAGCTTTCTTT
CASSSSSGGAEAFF
>TRBJ1-2|-|-|9|TRBV20-1
TGCAGTGCTAACTATGGCTACACCTTC
CSANYGYTF
>TRBJ2-7|TRBD2|once|15|TRBV15
TGTGCCACCAGCGTTGGTCTAGCGGGTTCCTACGAGCAGTACTTC
CATSVGLAGSYEQYF
>TRBJ2-7|-|many|15|TRBV2
TGTGCCAGCAGTGAGGTTTTTGACTGGACCTACGAGCAGTACTTC
CASSEVFDWTYEQYF
>TRBJ2-3|TRBD2|-|16|TRBV6-2/TRBV6-3
TGTGCCAGCAGTTACTCGGGTAGCGGGATGGGGGATACGCAGTATTTT
CASSYSGSGMGDTQYF
>TRBJ2-5|-|many|14|TRBV2
TGTGCCAGCAGGGATAAAACAGGGTTTGAGACCCAGTACTTC
CASRDKTGFETQYF
>TRBJ2-3|TRBD1|few|15|TRBV10-3
TGTGCCACTCTAGGGACAGGGACAAGCACAGATACGCAGTATTTT
CATLGTGTSTDTQYF
>TRBJ2-1|-|-|16|TRBV7-9
TGTGCCAGCAGGACGACCCCAGGGCCCTCCTACAATGAGCAGTTCTTC
CASRTTPGPSYNEQFF
>TRBJ2-1|-|few|12|TRBV20-1
TGCAGTGCGGGGGGGGCTAACTCTGAGCAGTTCTTC
CSAGGANSEQFF
>TRBJ2-1|-|-|15|TRBV7-8
TGTGCCAGCAGCTCCCTGCTCGGTTCCTACAATGAGCAGTTCTTC
CASSSLLGSYNEQFF
>TRBJ1-2|-|-|14|TRBV6-2/TRBV6-3
TGTGCCAGCAGTTACTCTCCCCGGGAGAGGGGCTACACCTTC
CASSYSPRERGYTF
>TRBJ2-7|TRBD1|few|14|TRBV24-1
TGTGCCACCAGCCCCGGGACAGGCTCCTACGAGCAGTACTTC
CATSPGTGSYEQYF
>TRBJ2-1|TRBD2|-|15|TRBV20-1
TGCAGTGCTGCTAGCGGGAGCTTCGCCTACAATGAGCAGTTCTTC
CSAASGSFAYNEQFF
>TRBJ2-7|-|-|14|TRBV7-9
TGTGCCAGCAGCTTGGAAGCAAGCACCTACGAGCAGTACTTC
CASSLEASTYEQYF
>TRBJ1-1|TRBD1|many|13|TRBV6-5
TGTGCCAGCAGGGGACAGCTGAACACTGAAGCTTTCTTT
CASRGQLNTEAFF
>TRBJ1-3|TRBD1|once|15|TRBV2
TGTGCCAGCAGCCAACCGGACAGGGGGGGAAACACCATATATTTT
CASSQPDRGGNTIYF
>TRBJ2-1|TRBD1|-|15|TRBV7-2
TGTGCCAGCAGCCAACGACAGGGCTCCTACAATGAGCAGTTCTTC
CASSQRQGSYNEQFF
>TRBJ1-2|-|-|14|TRBV25-1
TGTGCCAGCAGTCGTGAAGGTTCCAGCTATGGCTACGCCTTC
CASSREGSSYGYAF
>TRBJ1-5|TRBD1|-|15|TRBV19
TGTGCCAGTAGGGGGGACAGGGTAAGCAATCAGCCCCAGCATTTT
CASRGDRVSNQPQHF
>TRBJ1-1|-|-|15|TRBV20-1
TGCAGTGCTAGAGATTACCAGGGCAAGAACACTGAAGCTTTCTTT
CSARDYQGKNTEAFF
>TRBJ2-1|-|-|14|TRBV15
TGTGCCACCAGCAGAGATCGGTCGTACAATGAGCAGTTCTTC
CATSRDRSYNEQFF
>TRBJ1-2|-|-|13|TRBV6-5
TGTGCCAGCAGTTACGGGGGGGCAGGTGGCTACACCTTC
CASSYGGAGGYTF
>TRBJ1-1|-|-|13|TRBV20-1
TGCAGTGCCGCCGACAGCTTGAACACTGAAGCTTTCTTT
CSAADSLNTEAFF
>TRBJ2-3|-|few|13|TRBV5-1
TGCGCCAGCCGAGGGACTAGCACAGATACGCAGTATTTT
CASRGTSTDTQYF
>TRBJ2-2|TRBD2|-|19|TRBV2
TGTGCCAGCAGGCATCCCGGACTAGCGGGAGGGATGGGGACCGGGGAGCTGTTTTTT
CASRHPGLAGGMGTGELFF
>TRBJ1-1|TRBD1|-|14|TRBV10-3
TGTGCCATCAGGACTCGACAGGGAGGCACTGAAGCTTTCTTT
CAIRTRQGGTEAFF
>TRBJ1-3|-|few|14|TRBV6-1
TGTGCCAGCAGTGAGGGAAGCTCTGGAAACACCATATATTTT
CASSEGSSGNTIYF